Listed below are T cell receptor beta chains from one sample, sequenced in a study of early T cells in non-severe SARS-CoV-2 infection. In TCRdb, the 5' RACE reads were re-called with MiXCR into one record per CDR3 protein. The table shows about 70,000 distinct CDR3 sequences, with roughly an eighth occurring only once. The specimen sequenced was whole blood. These receptors were obtained from an adult who was a healthcare worker with PCR-confirmed SARS-CoV-2 infection or an uninfected control (not recorded which). Both conserved end residues are part of each CDR3. The D gene is left open where the match is weak. Clone sizes are given selectively: once, few, many, or a class where the clone is expanded.

TRBJ1-1 | many | TRBV5-1 | - | CASSPSGVPTEAFF | TGCGCCAGCAGCCCCTCCGGAGTTCCCACTGAAGCTTTCTTT
TRBJ2-7 | many | TRBV15 | TRBD2 | CATSRGLAGNNEQYF | TGTGCCACCAGCAGGGGACTAGCGGGAAACAACGAGCAGTACTTC
TRBJ2-7 | - | TRBV13 | TRBD1 | CASVLGQGPYEQYF | TGTGCCAGCGTACTAGGACAGGGGCCCTACGAGCAGTACTTC
TRBJ2-3 | many | TRBV19 | TRBD2 | CASSPSGGGPSTDTQYF | TGTGCCAGTAGTCCCAGCGGGGGTGGCCCTAGCACAGATACGCAGTATTTT
TRBJ2-7 | medium-sized | TRBV28 | TRBD1 | CASSFSRGRGPDEQYF | TGTGCCAGCAGTTTTTCTCGAGGCAGGGGGCCAGACGAGCAGTACTTC
TRBJ2-1 | once | TRBV20-1 | TRBD2 | CSARGTSGRFVGNEQFF | TGCAGTGCTAGGGGGACTAGCGGGAGGTTCGTCGGCAATGAGCAGTTCTTC
TRBJ2-2 | - | TRBV10-1 | - | CARSVSGSVNTGELFF | TGCGCCAGGAGTGTCTCGGGCAGCGTAAACACCGGGGAGCTGTTTTTT
TRBJ1-5 | many | TRBV28 | TRBD1 | CASRYSGTGSNQPQHF | TGTGCCAGCAGGTATTCCGGGACAGGGAGTAATCAGCCCCAGCATTTT
TRBJ2-1 | many | TRBV20-1 | - | CSASRAYEQFF | TGCAGTGCTAGTCGGGCCTATGAGCAGTTCTTC
TRBJ2-2 | many | TRBV19 | TRBD1 | CASSSGTGVYTGELFF | TGTGCCAGTAGTTCCGGGACAGGGGTTTACACCGGGGAGCTGTTTTTT
TRBJ1-5 | many | TRBV11-2 | - | CASSLLSGARQPQHF | TGTGCCAGCAGCTTACTATCAGGGGCAAGGCAGCCCCAGCATTTT
TRBJ1-1 | - | TRBV12-3/TRBV12-4 | TRBD1 | CASSLRGQGNTEAFF | TGTGCCAGCAGTCTACGGGGACAGGGGAACACTGAAGCTTTCTTT
TRBJ2-3 | - | TRBV7-2 | TRBD2 | CASSTSGGNTDTQYF | TGTGCCAGTAGCACTAGCGGGGGGAACACAGATACGCAGTATTTT
TRBJ2-7 | - | TRBV10-3 | - | CAISGTSYEQYF | TGTGCCATCAGTGGGACCAGCTACGAGCAGTACTTC
TRBJ1-1 | many | TRBV20-1 | - | CSAGLRDTEAFF | TGCAGTGCGGGTCTTAGGGACACTGAAGCTTTCTTT
TRBJ2-7 | many | TRBV28 | - | CASSPPLTRVSYEQYF | TGTGCCAGCAGCCCCCCTCTGACAAGGGTGTCCTACGAGCAGTACTTC
TRBJ1-1 | many | TRBV6-2/TRBV6-3 | - | CAVGTATTQAFF | TGTGCCGTGGGGACCGCGACAACACAAGCTTTCTTT
TRBJ2-7 | many | TRBV20-1 | TRBD2 | CSASGGLAGTYEQYF | TGCAGTGCTAGTGGTGGACTAGCGGGAACCTACGAGCAGTACTTC
TRBJ1-1 | many | TRBV5-8 | - | CASLKSGRMNTEAFF | TGTGCCAGCCTCAAGAGCGGGCGGATGAACACTGAAGCTTTCTTT
TRBJ2-3 | few | TRBV5-4 | TRBD2 | CASSLAGGPLLSDTQYF | TGTGCCAGCAGCTTAGCGGGAGGGCCTCTTCTTTCAGATACGCAGTATTTT
TRBJ1-4 | - | TRBV29-1 | TRBD1 | CSALTGREKLFF | TGCAGCGCTCTGACAGGGAGGGAAAAACTGTTTTTT
TRBJ2-1 | many | TRBV12-3/TRBV12-4 | TRBD2 | CASSLSGRDNEQFF | TGTGCCAGCAGCCTTAGCGGGAGGGACAATGAGCAGTTCTTC